These 14 T cell receptor beta chains were all obtained from the same sample, sequenced in a study of blood T cell repertoires in COVID-19. TCRdb keeps only in-frame clones here, not all; method: immunoSEQ multiplex PCR. The sample has about 120,000 clones, roughly 85% seen once. Sequencing was carried out using peripheral blood. These receptors were collected from a man younger than 45 with acute or convalescent COVID-19.

This clone was seen once. V usage is TRBV2 and J usage is TRBJ1-6, with D uncertain. CDR3 length: 15 residues. V was clipped by 5 bases and J by 0 bases, with 8 bases between them. CDR1 and CDR2 from the germline V gene are SNHLY and FYNNEI. This CDR3 reads CASSSGSSYNSPLHF. CDR3 DNA: TGTGCCAGCAGTTCTGGGAGCTCCTATAATTCACCCCTCCACTTT.

The chain has TRBV7-2 and TRBJ1-3; maybe TRBD1 (5 bases). This CDR3 contains 14 residues. V lost 6 bases and J 3 bases, leaving 12 bases between the germline ends. CDR1 is SGHTA, CDR2 FQGNSA, per germline. The CDR3 coding sequence is TGTGCCAGCAGGAGGACATCCCTTGGAAACACCATATATTTT. This gives the protein CASRRTSLGNTIYF.

The chain recombines TRBV18 with TRBJ2-5; D is perhaps TRBD2 (6 bases). Germline CDR1 and CDR2: KGHSH and LQKENI. The CDR3 extends over 15 amino acids. V was cut by 6 bases and J by 2 bases, with 16 bases left in between. The CDR3 protein is CASSTRSGGQETQYF. The CDR3 nucleotides read TGTGCCAGCTCCACAAGATCCGGGGGACAAGAGACCCAGTACTTC.

This clone has only one observation. CDR3 coding DNA: TGCAGCGGTAAGGACAGGGTTAACACTGAAGCTTTCTTT. Translating it yields CSGKDRVNTEAFF. This sequence joins TRBV29-1 and TRBJ1-1; 8 nucleotides align to TRBD1. V was pared by 7 bases and J by 2 bases, with 6 bases of the junction left unmatched. The CDR3 has 13 amino acids. Germline values: CDR1 SQVTM, CDR2 ANQGSEA.

This chain links TRBV19 with TRBJ2-1; 10 bases line up with TRBD1. The germline gives CDR1 LNHDA, CDR2 SQIVND (reference sequence). This CDR3 is built from 15 residues. With 7 bases clipped from V and 6 bases from J, the junction kept 9 bases outside the gene matches. CDR3 loop: CASTPGTGVFNEQFF. Written as DNA, the CDR3 is TGTGCCAGTACTCCCGGGACAGGGGTCTTCAATGAGCAGTTCTTC.

This chain uses TRBV5-5 with TRBJ1-1, with TRBD1 as a possible D gene (5 bases). Trimming left V 3 bases short and J 2 bases short, with 11 bases between. Germline V gives CDR1 SGHKS, CDR2 YYEKEE (reference sequence). This CDR3 is 14 amino acids long. The CDR3 sequence: CASSSDIANTEAFF. DNA for the CDR3: TGTGCCAGCAGCTCGGACATCGCTAACACTGAAGCTTTCTTT.

The CDR3 protein is CASSLAAHQPQHF. The CDR3, as DNA: TGTGCCAGCAGTTTAGCGGCCCATCAGCCCCAGCATTTT. The chain uses TRBV27 and TRBJ1-5; no reliable D call. Trimming stripped 2 bases from V and 5 bases from J, with 7 bases between. CDR1 is MNHEY and CDR2 is SMNVEV in the germline V gene (reference sequence). The CDR3 extends over 13 amino acids.

The V and J genes are TRBV6-5 and TRBJ2-2, with TRBD1 as a possible D gene (6 bases). Germline V gene lookup returns CDR1 MNHEY and CDR2 SVGAGI. V dropped 6 bases and J dropped 9 bases, with 20 bases sitting between them. The CDR3 extends over 15 amino acids. This chain's CDR3 is CASSNRVSETRELFF. For the CDR3, the DNA is TGTGCCAGCAGCAACAGGGTCTCGGAAACTCGGGAGCTGTTTTTT.

The gene calls are TRBV5-6 and TRBJ2-3; 9 positions agree with TRBD2. Germline V gene data show CDR1 as SGHDT and CDR2 as YYEEEE. The CDR3 is 15 residues long. V shed 0 bases and J 1 base; nucleotides not matched to a gene: 0. In DNA form, the CDR3 reads TGTGCCAGCAGCTTGGGCGGGGGGGGCACAGATACGCAGTATTTT. Protein: CASSLGGGGTDTQYF.

This clone was counted once. The chain carries TRBV6-6 and TRBJ2-5, with 8 bases aligning to TRBD1. CDR3 length: 14 residues. V trimming: 6 bases; J trimming: 5 bases; junction bases outside the gene matches: 8. CDR1 and CDR2 from the germline V gene are MNHNY and SVGAGI (reference sequence). DNA for the CDR3: TGTGCCAGCAGCCCCAGGGGGCGCGGTGAGACCCAGTACTTC. As protein: CASSPRGRGETQYF.

The genes are TRBV5-6 and TRBJ1-2, with 8 positions matching TRBD1. The V gene's germline CDR1 is SGHDT and CDR2 YYEEEE. With V trimmed by 4 bases and J by 4 bases, 3 bases remained unmatched. The length of the CDR3 is 13 residues. CDR3 sequence: CASSGQGFYGYTF. The CDR3 nucleotides are TGTGCCAGCAGCGGACAGGGATTCTATGGCTACACCTTC. Looking up the rest from reference TRBV5-6 and TRBJ1-2 gives the full variable domain: DAGVTQSPTHLIKTRGQQVTLRCSPKSGHDTVSWYQQALGQGPQFIFQYYEEEERQRGNFPDRFSGHQFPNYSSELNVNALLLGDSALYLCASSGQGFYGYTFGSGTRLTVV.

This sequence joins TRBV2 and TRBJ2-1; D unresolved. The CDR3 has 13 amino acids. From germline, CDR1 is SNHLY and CDR2 FYNNEI. Between the trimmed V and J ends, which lost 8 bases and 7 bases, there was a span of 15 bases. Here the CDR3 DNA reads TGTGCCAGCGGTCGGCTGGCGAGGAATGAGCAGTTCTTC. It encodes CASGRLARNEQFF.

The rearrangement links TRBV7-4 to TRBJ2-2; TRBD2 might be the D (6 bases). The germline V gene has CDR1 SGHVT and CDR2 SQSDAQ. CDR3 length equals 21 residues. With 1 base removed from V and 6 bases from J, the gap between germline ends came to 30 bases. As DNA, the CDR3 is TGTGCCAGCAGCTTAGTTTTGCTAGCTAGCGCCTCACAAAGGGTGGCCGGGGAGCTGTTTTTT. This translates into CASSLVLLASASQRVAGELFF.

The rearrangement joins TRBV3-1 (or the pseudogene TRBV3-2) to TRBJ2-1, with 12 positions matching TRBD2. The V and J ends lost 2 bases and 0 bases, in that order; junction bases with no gene match: 14. CDR3 length: 21 residues. Germline V gene data show CDR1 as LGHDT and CDR2 as YNNKEL (reference sequence). The CDR3 spells CASSQSPPGLAGPSSYNEQFF. The DNA of the CDR3 is TGTGCCAGCAGCCAATCCCCCCCGGGACTAGCGGGCCCCAGCTCCTACAATGAGCAGTTCTTC.